These 15 T cell receptor beta chains came from one sample sequenced in a study of T cell responses to AZD1222 COVID-19 vaccine. Assay: immunoSEQ multiplex PCR; the TCRdb copy retains only in-frame clones and omits some. The data show fewer than 180,000 clones, with around 94% seen just once and roughly 1.3% held by the top ten. Sequencing was performed on peripheral blood, taken on day 0 of AZD1222 vaccination. The receptors stem from an adult in good health.

The chain carries TRBV5-1 and TRBJ1-4, with 11 bases aligning to TRBD1. The germline V gene encodes CDR1 SGHRS and CDR2 YFSETQ. After removal of 5 bases from V and 7 bases from J, the junction contained 10 bases not matched to a gene. This CDR3 region has 16 residues. CDR3 sequence reads: CASRPGTGGSGEKLFF. Written as DNA, the CDR3 is TGCGCCAGCAGACCCGGGACAGGGGGGTCGGGTGAAAAACTGTTTTTT.

The rearrangement joins TRBV27 to TRBJ1-1; maybe TRBD1 (5 bases). Germline CDR1 is MNHEY and CDR2 is SMNVEV (reference sequence). V lost 3 bases and J lost 4, with 9 bases in between. The CDR3 contains 13 residues. The CDR3 loop reads CASSLRGGTEAFF. The CDR3 DNA sequence: TGTGCCAGCAGTTTGAGGGGCGGCACTGAAGCTTTCTTT.

The rearrangement links TRBV10-3 to TRBJ1-5; perhaps TRBD1 as D (5 bases). V shed 6 bases and J shed 3 bases, with 9 bases lying between them. This CDR3 comprises 13 residues. The germline CDR1 and CDR2 sequences are ENHRY and SYGVKD. The CDR3 bases are TGTGCCATCAGGCGGGGGGTCAATCAGCCCCAGCATTTT. Translation: CAIRRGVNQPQHF.

The chain joins TRBV5-6 to TRBJ1-1; tentatively, D is TRBD1 (6 bases). V shed 1 base and J shed 4 bases, with 11 bases lying between them. The CDR3 covers 14 residues. Looked up from germline, CDR1 is SGHDT and CDR2 is YYEEEE. This CDR3 reads CASSLSWGRTEAFF. CDR3 nucleotides: TGTGCCAGCAGCTTGTCCTGGGGGCGCACTGAAGCTTTCTTT.

CDR3 residues: CASSVNTEAFF. The CDR3, as DNA: TGTGCCAGCAGTGTGAACACTGAAGCTTTCTTT. The gene calls are TRBV28 and TRBJ1-1; D remains ambiguous. The CDR3 contains 11 residues. From germline, CDR1 is MDHEN and CDR2 SYDVKM. The V end lost 5 bases, the J end lost 0 bases, and 1 base lay between the germline ends.

V is TRBV28 and J is TRBJ1-1; D is unclear. V lost 5 bases and J 10 bases, leaving 20 bases between the germline ends. The length of the CDR3 is 14 residues. The germline CDR1 and CDR2 sequences are MDHEN and SYDVKM. In nucleotides, the CDR3 is TGTGCCAGCAGTCTCTCCAGCCGTCCCGAACGAGCTTTCTTT. The encoded protein is CASSLSSRPERAFF.

The chain carries TRBV19 and TRBJ1-6; no clear D. V was shortened by 6 bases and J by 14 bases, with 11 bases between the two germline ends. Germline loops: CDR1 LNHDA, CDR2 SQIVND (reference sequence). This CDR3 has 11 residues. The CDR3 nucleotides read TGTGCCAGTAGGGGTTACCGCACCCTCCACTTT. Amino acid sequence: CASRGYRTLHF. Based on the CDR3 plus reference TRBV19 and TRBJ1-6, the full variable domain is DGGITQSPKYLFRKEGQNVTLSCEQNLNHDAMYWYRQDPGQGLRLIYYSQIVNDFQKGDIAEGYSVSREKKESFPLTVTSAQKNPTAFYLCASRGYRTLHFGNGTRLTVT.

The chain links TRBV6-5 to TRBJ1-2; TRBD1 matches at 8 bases. V shed 5 bases and J 4 bases; nucleotides not matched to a gene: 6. Germline V lookup: CDR1 MNHEY, CDR2 SVGAGI. CDR3 size: 14 residues. The CDR3 spells CASSLQGAIYGYTF. For the CDR3, the DNA is TGTGCCAGCAGTCTTCAGGGGGCAATCTATGGCTACACCTTC.

The rearrangement uses TRBV5-6 and TRBJ1-5, with D hard to call. CDR3 length equals 15 residues. V was trimmed by 0 bases and J by 0 bases, leaving 7 bases between them. Germline CDR1 and CDR2: SGHDT and YYEEEE. The CDR3 protein is CASSLAGPSNQPQHF. CDR3 bases: TGTGCCAGCAGCTTGGCAGGCCCTAGCAATCAGCCCCAGCATTTT.

The chain couples TRBV6-6 to TRBJ1-6, with 7 bases that match TRBD1. CDR1 and CDR2 from the germline V gene are MNHNY and SVGAGI (reference sequence). This CDR3 is built from 16 residues. With 6 bases clipped from V and 0 bases from J, the junction kept 5 bases outside the gene matches. CDR3 sequence reads: CASRGTASSYNSPLHF. The CDR3 region has the DNA TGTGCCAGCAGGGGGACAGCAAGCTCCTATAATTCACCCCTCCACTTT.

This sequence joins TRBV10-3 and TRBJ2-7; 10 bases line up with TRBD2. This CDR3 is built from 14 residues. CDR1 and CDR2 (germline): ENHRY, SYGVKD. Unmatched junction bases numbered 7, after V lost 10 bases and J lost 1 base. The CDR3 sequence is CATAGTSVSYEQYV. The DNA for the CDR3 is TGTGCCACCGCCGGGACTAGCGTTTCCTACGAGCAGTACGTC.

The V and J genes are TRBV28 and TRBJ2-5, with 7 bases fitting TRBD2. This CDR3 spans 13 amino acids. V dropped 10 bases and J dropped 2; count of bases not matched to a gene: 7. CDR1 MDHEN and CDR2 SYDVKM come from the germline V gene. CDR3 coding DNA: TGTGCCATCTTACAGCGGGGACAAGAGACCCAGTACTTC. Its protein product is CAILQRGQETQYF.

V and J are TRBV7-2 and TRBJ2-1; D ambiguous. This CDR3 comprises 11 residues. Germline CDR1 SGHTA, CDR2 FQGNSA. V gave up 5 bases and J gave up 7 bases, with 6 bases separating them. As DNA, the CDR3 is TGTGCCAGCAGCCCCGGTAATGAGCAGTTCTTC. This translates into CASSPGNEQFF.

The genes are TRBV27 and TRBJ2-7; D remains unclear. Between the trimmed V and J ends, which lost 5 bases and 0 bases, there was a span of 8 bases. The germline V gene encodes CDR1 MNHEY and CDR2 SMNVEV (reference sequence). The CDR3 sequence is 13 residues long. DNA for the CDR3: TGTGCCAGCAGTCCCCCGAGCTCCTACGAGCAGTACGTC. Amino acid sequence: CASSPPSSYEQYV.

The CDR3 is CASSIDSTNQPQHF. DNA for the CDR3: TGTGCCAGCAGTATCGACAGCACTAATCAGCCCCAGCATTTT. The rearrangement links TRBV2 to TRBJ1-5; the D gene is possibly TRBD1 (5 bases). Germline V CDR1 and CDR2: SNHLY, FYNNEI. The CDR3 is made up of 14 amino acids. V was trimmed by 5 bases and J by 4 bases, leaving 12 bases between them.